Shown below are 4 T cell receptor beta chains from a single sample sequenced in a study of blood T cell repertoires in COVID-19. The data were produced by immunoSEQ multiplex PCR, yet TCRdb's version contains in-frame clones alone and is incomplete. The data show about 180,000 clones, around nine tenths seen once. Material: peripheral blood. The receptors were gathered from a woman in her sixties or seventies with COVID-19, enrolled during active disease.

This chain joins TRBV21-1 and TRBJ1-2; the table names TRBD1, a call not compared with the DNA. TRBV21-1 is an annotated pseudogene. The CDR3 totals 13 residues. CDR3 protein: CASSKVGTCGYTF. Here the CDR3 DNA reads TGTGCCAGCAGCAAAGTTGGGACATGCGGCTACACCTTC.

CDR3 nucleotides: TGTGCCACACAACACCGGGACAGGGTCTACGAGCAGTACTTC. It yields the protein CATQHRDRVYEQYF. V and J are TRBV13 and TRBJ2-7; 9 nucleotides match TRBD1. The CDR3 contains 14 residues. Trimming at V came to 10 bases and at J to 3 bases, leaving 10 bases not matched to a gene. Germline V gene sequence: CDR1 PRHDT, CDR2 FYEKMQ (reference sequence).

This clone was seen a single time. In nucleotides, the CDR3 is TGTGCCAGCAGTTCTAATGACCGGGGACAGCATTTT. Translating gives CASSSNDRGQHF. The rearrangement links TRBV28 to TRBJ1-5; no definite D call. Germline CDR1 is MDHEN and CDR2 is SYDVKM. V was shortened by 4 bases and J by 13 bases, with 14 bases between the two germline ends. CDR3 length equals 12 residues.

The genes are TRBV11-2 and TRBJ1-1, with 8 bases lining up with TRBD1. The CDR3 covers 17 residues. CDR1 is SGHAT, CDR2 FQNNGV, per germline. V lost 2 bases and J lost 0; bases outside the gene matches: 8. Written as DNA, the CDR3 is TGTGCCAGCAGCTTAACCCGCATACAGGGGGTGAACACTGAAGCTTTCTTT. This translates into CASSLTRIQGVNTEAFF.